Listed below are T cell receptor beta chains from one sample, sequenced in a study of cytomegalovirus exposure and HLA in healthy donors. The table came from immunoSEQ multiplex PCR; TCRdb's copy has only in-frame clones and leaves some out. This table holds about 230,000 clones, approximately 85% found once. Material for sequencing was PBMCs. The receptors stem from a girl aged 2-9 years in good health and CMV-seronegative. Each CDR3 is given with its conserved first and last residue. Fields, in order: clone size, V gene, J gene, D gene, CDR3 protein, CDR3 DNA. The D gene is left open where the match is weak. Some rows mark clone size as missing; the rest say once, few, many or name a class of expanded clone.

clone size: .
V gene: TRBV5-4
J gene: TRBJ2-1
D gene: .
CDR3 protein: CASSALEGEQFF
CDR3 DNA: TGTGCCAGCAGCGCCCTTGAGGGTGAGCAGTTCTTC

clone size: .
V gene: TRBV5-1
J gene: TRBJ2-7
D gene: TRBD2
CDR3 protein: CASSTAGGRAYEQYF
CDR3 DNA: TGCGCCAGCAGCACTGCGGGAGGGAGGGCCTACGAGCAGTACTTC

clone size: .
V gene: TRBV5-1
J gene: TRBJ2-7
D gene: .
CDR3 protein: CASSLVAGTYEQYF
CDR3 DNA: TGCGCCAGCAGCTTGGTTGCAGGGACCTACGAGCAGTACTTC

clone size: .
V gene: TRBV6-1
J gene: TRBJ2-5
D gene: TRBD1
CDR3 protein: CASRQQGGRETQYF
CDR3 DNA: TGTGCCAGCAGGCAACAGGGGGGAAGAGAGACCCAGTACTTC

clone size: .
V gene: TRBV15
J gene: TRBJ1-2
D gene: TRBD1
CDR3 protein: CATSARTGYGYTF
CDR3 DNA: TGTGCCACCAGCGCCCGGACAGGGTATGGCTACACCTTC

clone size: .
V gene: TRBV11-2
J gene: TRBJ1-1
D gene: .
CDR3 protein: CASSHSNTEAFF
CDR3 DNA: TGTGCCAGCAGCCACTCAAACACTGAAGCTTTCTTT

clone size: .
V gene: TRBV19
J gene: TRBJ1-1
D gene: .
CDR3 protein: CASSIGLAGDTEAFF
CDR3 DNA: TGTGCCAGTAGTATAGGCCTAGCAGGGGACACTGAAGCTTTCTTT

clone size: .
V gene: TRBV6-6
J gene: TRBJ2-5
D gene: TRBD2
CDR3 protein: CASSLAGEWEETQYF
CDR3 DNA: TGTGCCAGCAGCTTAGCGGGAGAATGGGAGGAGACCCAGTACTTC

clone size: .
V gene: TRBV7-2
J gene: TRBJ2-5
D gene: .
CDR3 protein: CASAGRGGETQYF
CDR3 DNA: TGTGCCAGCGCGGGTAGGGGGGGAGAGACCCAGTACTTC

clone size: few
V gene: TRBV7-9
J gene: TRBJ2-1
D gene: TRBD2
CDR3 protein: CASSGTGTSGYNEQFF
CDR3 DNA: TGTGCCAGCAGCGGAACCGGGACTAGCGGCTACAATGAGCAGTTCTTC

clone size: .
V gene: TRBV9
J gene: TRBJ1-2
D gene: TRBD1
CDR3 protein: CASSGTTGPLGYGYTF
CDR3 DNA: TGTGCCAGCAGCGGAACGACAGGGCCCCTAGGGTATGGCTACACCTTC

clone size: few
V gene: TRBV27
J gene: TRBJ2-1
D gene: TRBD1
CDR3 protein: CASSSRTGGGEQFF
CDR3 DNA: TGTGCCAGCAGTTCTCGGACAGGGGGCGGTGAGCAGTTCTTC

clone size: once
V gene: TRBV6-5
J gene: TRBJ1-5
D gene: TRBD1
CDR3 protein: CASKRDRASNQPQHF
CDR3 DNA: TGTGCCAGCAAAAGGGACAGGGCAAGCAATCAGCCCCAGCATTTT

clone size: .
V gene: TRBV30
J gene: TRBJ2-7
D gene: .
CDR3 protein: CAWSVWRDFYEQYF
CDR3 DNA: TGTGCCTGGAGTGTATGGCGGGACTTCTACGAGCAGTACTTC

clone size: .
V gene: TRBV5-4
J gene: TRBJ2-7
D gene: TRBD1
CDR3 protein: CASSLPRQGVYEQYF
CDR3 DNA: TGTGCCAGCAGCTTGCCTAGACAGGGGGTGTACGAGCAGTACTTC